This section outlines one T cell receptor (beta chain) sequence together with its context. The repertoire was sequenced with immunoSEQ multiplex PCR; TCRdb's copy has only in-frame clones and lacks some. The table has some 120,000 clones, 86% seen once; the top ten hold 2.4%. This sample is drawn from a study of PD-L1 blockade in urothelial cancer. Whole-study context: Men with urothelial cancer arising in the bladder made up about 90% of the roughly 29 patients.

The time point denotes: peripheral blood 6 weeks after treatment start. Germline V gives CDR1 SGHVS, CDR2 FQNEAQ. V lost 5 bases, J lost 5 bases, and 9 bases stayed unmatched. This CDR3 contains 16 residues. V is TRBV7-8 and J is TRBJ2-5; 12 bases fit TRBD2. The input for sequencing was PBMCs, taken around atezolizumab (anti-PD-L1) treatment. The clonotype was recovered from a man aged 45-65 years with urothelial cancer. The chain's CDR3 is CASSPKASGRGETQYF. The DNA of the CDR3 is TGTGCCAGCAGCCCGAAGGCTAGCGGGAGGGGGGAGACCCAGTACTTC.